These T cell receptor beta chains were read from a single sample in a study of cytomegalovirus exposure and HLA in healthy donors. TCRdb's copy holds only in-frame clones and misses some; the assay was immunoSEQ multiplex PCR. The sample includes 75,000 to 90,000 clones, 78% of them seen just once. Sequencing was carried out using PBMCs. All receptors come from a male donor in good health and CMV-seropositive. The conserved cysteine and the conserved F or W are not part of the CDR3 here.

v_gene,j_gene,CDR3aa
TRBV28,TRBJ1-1,ASRNRGLPNTEAF
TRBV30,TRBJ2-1,AWSVGGSSDEQF
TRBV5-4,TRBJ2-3,ASSLDYQGWDTQY
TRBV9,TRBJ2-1,ASSVGGAGEGNEQF
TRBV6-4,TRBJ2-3,ASQEQAGEGRTQY
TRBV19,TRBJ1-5,ASSSGSGHQPQH
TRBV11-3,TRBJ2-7,ASHSTGAYEQY
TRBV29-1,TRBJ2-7,SVARDSYEQY
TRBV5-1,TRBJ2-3,ASSFGGSTDTQY
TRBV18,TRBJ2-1,ASSDLRVYNEQF
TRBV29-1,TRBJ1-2,SALDRGANYGYT
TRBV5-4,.,ASSLGQMKETQY
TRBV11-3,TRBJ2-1,ASSLAIDRGFHNEQF
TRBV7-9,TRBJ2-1,ASSFPGTSGIDEQF
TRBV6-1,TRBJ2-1,ASSDGAGGYYNEQF
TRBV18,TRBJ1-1,ASSPMTLMNTEAF
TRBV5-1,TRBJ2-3,ASSLSGLAGDLPDTQY
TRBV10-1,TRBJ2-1,ASSESTRLAGSYNEQF
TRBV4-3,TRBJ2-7,ASSLRRDYEQY
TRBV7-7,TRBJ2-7,ASSLKKRWGLSSGDEQY
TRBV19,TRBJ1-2,ASSYRVNYGYT
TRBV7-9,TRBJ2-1,SSSLGGSGSIYNEQF
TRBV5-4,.,ASSPGQGSYEQY
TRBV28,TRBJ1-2,AGGQGDYGYT
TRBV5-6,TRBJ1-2,ASSLGTSGYT
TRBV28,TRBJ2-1,ASSDLLAGGVNEQF
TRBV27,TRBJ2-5,ASSAYQGRETQY
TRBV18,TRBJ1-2,ASSQNRDRGVSNYGYT
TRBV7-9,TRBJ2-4,ASSLVSVAKNIQY
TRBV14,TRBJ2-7,ASSQEEFPYEQY
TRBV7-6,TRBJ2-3,ASSRTGGTDTQY
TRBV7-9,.,ASSPRGRSSYEQY
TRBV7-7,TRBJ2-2,ASSPTASNTGELF
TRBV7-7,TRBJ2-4,AGQGGGPNVGKNIQY
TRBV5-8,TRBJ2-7,ASSLVVAGVNEQY
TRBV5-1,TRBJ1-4,ASSGTGDGKLF
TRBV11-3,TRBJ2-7,ASSSWTGGGYEQY
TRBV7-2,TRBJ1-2,ASSQGTIYGYT
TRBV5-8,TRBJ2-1,ASSSQGASYNEQF
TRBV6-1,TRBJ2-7,ASSDWGGQGY
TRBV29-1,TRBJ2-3,SVSDRADTQY
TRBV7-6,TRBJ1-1,ASSLFPGANTEAF
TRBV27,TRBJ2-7,ASSQTGILWYEQY
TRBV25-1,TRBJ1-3,ASSETGSGNTIY
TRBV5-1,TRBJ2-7,ASSMETGTLYEQY
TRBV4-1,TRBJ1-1,ASSQQGGGPNTEAF
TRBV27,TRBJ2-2,ASRILGVRTGELF
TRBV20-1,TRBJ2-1,SAPLGNEQF
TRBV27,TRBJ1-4,ASSPRGDEKLF
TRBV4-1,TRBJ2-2,ASSQDQGQVSGELF
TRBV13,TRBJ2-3,ASSSRGDTQY
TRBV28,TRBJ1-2,ASGLWARPNYGYT
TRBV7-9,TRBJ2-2,ASSRTGTNTGELF
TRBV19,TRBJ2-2,ASYTSGELF
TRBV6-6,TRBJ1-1,ASSQQGGEAF
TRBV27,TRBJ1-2,ASSPSSLWRANYGYT
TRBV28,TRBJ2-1,ASSGVRQGLYNEQF